This is a list of T cell receptor beta chains from one sample in a study of blood T cell repertoires in COVID-19. Produced via immunoSEQ multiplex PCR; TCRdb's table is partial and in-frame only. The data show about 190,000 clones, roughly 80% seen once. The sequenced sample was peripheral blood. Receptors were obtained from a woman aged 25 to 45 with acute or convalescent COVID-19. The CDR3 runs from the conserved cysteine through the conserved F or W. The D gene is left open where the match is weak. The size field is filled for only some rows; it gives once, few, many or a size class.

d_gene	v_gene	j_gene	abundance	CDR3aa	CDR3nt
TRBD1	TRBV7-9	TRBJ2-5	.	CASSGGTGTLETQYF	TGTGCCAGCAGCGGTGGGACAGGGACTTTAGAGACCCAGTACTTC
TRBD1	TRBV5-3	TRBJ1-1	.	CARKPQGERGTEAFF	TGTGCCAGAAAACCACAGGGGGAAAGGGGCACTGAAGCTTTCTTT
TRBD1	TRBV11-2	TRBJ1-4	few	CASSPTGGEEKLFF	TGTGCCAGCAGCCCGACAGGGGGCGAAGAAAAACTGTTTTTT
TRBD2	TRBV18	TRBJ2-3	.	CASSQLAGGDTDTQYF	TGTGCCAGCTCACAACTAGCGGGAGGTGACACAGATACGCAGTATTTT
.	TRBV25-1	TRBJ1-1	.	CASSEAGGATEAFF	TGTGCCAGCAGTGAGGCCGGGGGGGCCACTGAAGCTTTCTTT
.	TRBV7-8	TRBJ2-4	.	CASSLNKGQNKNIQYF	TGTGCCAGCAGCCTCAACAAAGGACAGAACAAAAACATTCAGTACTTC
.	TRBV2	TRBJ2-1	many	CASSPENTGTGEQFF	TGTGCCAGCAGTCCGGAAAATACCGGGACTGGAGAGCAGTTCTTC
TRBD1	TRBV27	TRBJ1-2	.	CASRRDRDYTF	TGTGCCAGCAGACGGGACAGGGACTACACCTTC
.	TRBV6-4	TRBJ2-3	.	CASSDPPGDTQYF	TGTGCCAGCAGCGACCCACCCGGAGATACGCAGTATTTT
.	TRBV25-1	TRBJ1-5	.	CASSDLGPQGNQPQHF	TGTGCCAGCAGTGATTTAGGTCCACAGGGCAATCAGCCCCAGCATTTT
.	TRBV27	TRBJ2-1	.	CASSLGPEQFF	TGTGCCAGCAGTTTGGGCCCTGAGCAGTTCTTC
TRBD1	TRBV5-6	TRBJ1-2	.	CASSHGTASEGYTF	TGTGCCAGCAGCCACGGGACAGCTTCGGAAGGCTACACCTTC
.	TRBV3-1/TRBV3-2	TRBJ1-4	.	CASSQAQTSEKLFF	TGTGCCAGCAGCCAAGCTCAAACGAGTGAAAAACTGTTTTTT
.	TRBV11-2	TRBJ1-2	.	CASSLWGNDGYTF	TGTGCCAGCAGCCTATGGGGCAATGATGGCTACACCTTC
.	TRBV30	TRBJ1-4	.	CAWSGGGFNEKLFF	TGTGCCTGGAGTGGGGGAGGATTTAATGAAAAACTGTTTTTT
.	TRBV5-4	TRBJ1-2	.	CASSLGVSRDYGYTF	TGTGCCAGCAGCTTGGGGGTGAGTCGGGATTATGGCTACACCTTC
TRBD2	TRBV6-5	TRBJ2-1	.	CASRASGAYNEQFF	TGTGCCAGCAGAGCTAGCGGGGCCTACAATGAGCAGTTCTTC
.	TRBV27	TRBJ1-4	.	CASSLGPGVELFF	TGTGCCAGCAGTTTAGGGCCCGGCGTAGAACTGTTTTTT
TRBD1	TRBV10-1	TRBJ1-5	once	CASRDRGPRSNQPQHF	TGCGCCAGCAGGGACAGGGGGCCGAGGAGCAATCAGCCCCAGCATTTT
.	TRBV4-2	TRBJ2-3	many	CASSQGDSDTDTQYF	TGTGCCAGCAGCCAGGGGGACTCAGACACAGATACGCAGTATTTT
.	TRBV7-8	TRBJ2-7	.	CASSPGALYEQYF	TGTGCCAGCAGCCCAGGGGCATTGTACGAGCAGTACTTC
TRBD1	TRBV2	TRBJ2-7	.	CAGGTGSYEQYF	TGTGCCGGCGGGACAGGGTCCTACGAGCAGTACTTC
TRBD1	TRBV7-2	TRBJ1-6	.	CASSMTGGNSPLHF	TGTGCCAGCAGCATGACAGGGGGGAATTCACCCCTCCACTTT
.	TRBV30	TRBJ1-2	.	CAWRGEGASGYTF	TGTGCCTGGAGAGGGGAGGGAGCTTCCGGCTACACCTTC
.	TRBV2	TRBJ1-1	.	CASRAWTANTEAFF	TGTGCCAGCAGGGCCTGGACAGCGAACACTGAAGCTTTCTTT
.	TRBV10-1	TRBJ1-1	.	CASSEYGTEAFF	TGCGCCAGCAGTGAGTACGGCACTGAAGCTTTCTTT
.	TRBV5-6	TRBJ1-1	.	CASSFLLDPEEGKAVF	TGTGCCAGCAGCTTTCTCCTGGACCCGGAGGAAGGGAAAGCTGTCTTT
TRBD1	TRBV25-1	TRBJ1-1	once	CASSRTGDTEAFF	TGTGCCAGCAGTCGGACAGGGGACACTGAAGCTTTCTTT
TRBD1	TRBV3-1/TRBV3-2	TRBJ1-4	.	CASSPRGQGLVVGEKLFF	TGTGCCAGCAGCCCGCGGGGACAGGGGCTAGTGGTAGGGGAAAAACTGTTTTTT
.	TRBV6-6	TRBJ2-5	.	CASSPPGGQETQYF	TGTGCCAGCAGTCCCCCCGGCGGACAAGAGACCCAGTACTTC
TRBD1	TRBV28	TRBJ1-1	.	CASSLTGVYGEAFF	TGTGCCAGCAGTTTAACAGGGGTTTACGGTGAAGCTTTCTTT
.	TRBV7-2	TRBJ2-5	.	CASRRDRGQETQYF	TGTGCCAGCAGGCGCGACCGGGGTCAAGAGACCCAGTACTTC
.	TRBV27	TRBJ1-5	.	CASSFSGQPQHF	TGTGCCAGCAGTTTTTCGGGTCAGCCCCAGCATTTT
TRBD2	TRBV11-3	TRBJ2-1	.	CASSSNPTSGGYNEQFF	TGTGCCAGCAGCTCCAACCCTACTAGCGGGGGGTACAATGAGCAGTTCTTC
.	TRBV4-3	TRBJ1-2	.	CASSQDDRMIYGYTF	TGCGCCAGCAGCCAGGACGACAGGATGATCTATGGCTACACCTTC
TRBD1	TRBV27	TRBJ1-4	.	CASRRQGLDEKLFF	TGTGCCAGCAGAAGACAGGGTTTGGATGAAAAACTGTTTTTT
.	TRBV10-3	TRBJ2-1	.	CAASGSYNEQFF	TGTGCCGCCAGCGGCAGCTACAATGAGCAGTTCTTC
.	TRBV6-5	TRBJ2-7	.	CASSYSPYEQYF	TGTGCCAGCAGTTACTCCCCGTACGAGCAGTACTTC
.	TRBV6-2/TRBV6-3	TRBJ1-6	.	CASSSDSPLHF	TGTGCCAGCAGCTCCGATTCACCCCTCCACTTT
TRBD1	TRBV30	TRBJ2-3	.	CAWNPGQGADTQYF	TGTGCCTGGAACCCGGGACAGGGGGCAGATACGCAGTATTTT
.	TRBV6-1	TRBJ1-2	.	CASSEVGTIYGYTF	TGTGCCAGCAGTGAAGTTGGGACTATATATGGCTACACCTTC
.	TRBV11-2	TRBJ1-1	.	CASSPTGYTEAFF	TGTGCCAGCAGCCCCACAGGTTACACTGAAGCTTTCTTT
TRBD2	TRBV6-5	TRBJ2-1	.	CASSQKGLAANEQFF	TGTGCCAGCAGCCAGAAAGGTCTAGCGGCCAATGAGCAGTTCTTC
.	TRBV27	TRBJ1-2	.	CASSLGGRLNDGYTF	TGTGCCAGCAGTTTAGGAGGACGTCTCAATGATGGCTACACCTTC
TRBD1	TRBV28	TRBJ1-4	.	CASSATGTGARKLFF	TGTGCCAGCAGTGCCACCGGGACAGGGGCTAGGAAACTGTTTTTT
TRBD1	TRBV19	TRBJ1-4	.	CASSHGTGDEKLFF	TGTGCCAGTAGCCACGGGACAGGAGATGAAAAACTGTTTTTT
TRBD1	TRBV5-8	TRBJ1-5	once	CASSLLGQGTQPQHF	TGTGCCAGCAGCTTGCTGGGACAGGGCACTCAGCCCCAGCATTTT
.	TRBV9	TRBJ1-2	.	CASSPPETGGIYGYTF	TGTGCCAGCAGCCCCCCCGAAACGGGTGGTATTTATGGCTACACCTTC
TRBD2	TRBV5-1	TRBJ2-5	few	CASSLASGSHQETQYF	TGCGCCAGCAGCTTGGCTAGCGGGAGCCACCAAGAGACCCAGTACTTC
.	TRBV6-5	TRBJ1-5	few	CATRGRENAHQPQHF	TGTGCCACCAGAGGACGGGAAAACGCACATCAGCCCCAGCATTTT
.	TRBV6-2/TRBV6-3	TRBJ1-3	.	CASSYSGSSGNTIYF	TGTGCCAGCAGTTACTCCGGTTCCTCTGGAAACACCATATATTTT
.	TRBV29-1	TRBJ2-3	.	CSVTGVSTDTQYF	TGCAGCGTTACGGGGGTCAGCACAGATACGCAGTATTTT
TRBD1	TRBV30	TRBJ1-5	.	CAWSGGQVNQPQHF	TGTGCCTGGAGCGGGGGACAGGTAAATCAGCCCCAGCATTTT
.	TRBV7-2	TRBJ1-4	.	CASSRSGATNEKLFF	TGTGCCAGCAGCCGCTCCGGGGCAACTAATGAAAAACTGTTTTTT